This T cell receptor beta chain was recorded in a study of cytomegalovirus exposure and HLA in healthy donors. Assay: immunoSEQ multiplex PCR; the TCRdb copy retains only in-frame clones and omits some. The table has about 160,000 clones, about nine tenths seen once. Trimming took 1 base from V and 3 from J; bases not matched to a gene: 4. Per the germline V gene, CDR1 is MGHRA and CDR2 is YSYEKL. The length of the CDR3 is 15 residues. The chain combines TRBV4-1 with TRBJ2-7, with TRBD1 identical over 9 bases. Sequenced material: PBMCs. The sequence came from a man aged 18 to 29 in good health and CMV-seropositive. The CDR3 DNA reads TGCGCCAGCAGCCAAGTCGGGACAGGGATCTACGAGCAGTACTTC. It codes for CASSQVGTGIYEQYF.